The 19 T cell receptor beta chains listed next were all sequenced from one sample in a study of blood T cells in healthy people across ages. It was with a sample-barcoded 5' primer and a J-beta primer mix that a second PCR of roughly 7 to 12 cycles was run. Each CDR3 protein is one row after TCRdb ran MiXCR on the 5' RACE reads. This sample has about 1,400,000 distinct CDR3 sequences, with approximately 59% found just once. Sample: blood. Receptors were obtained from a man aged 18 to 30 in good health.

This clonotype was counted between two and nine times. V and J are TRBV5-1 and TRBJ1-1; D is unresolved. Trimming cost V 0 bases and J 4 bases, with 7 bases left between them. Germline V CDR1 and CDR2: SGHRS, YFSETQ. The CDR3 loop spans 13 amino acids. CDR3 nucleotide sequence: TGCGCCAGCAGCTTGGCGGAGGTCACTGAAGCTTTCTTT. It is translated as CASSLAEVTEAFF.

The rearrangement joins TRBV5-1 to TRBJ1-2; 10 bases agree with TRBD1. Germline V gene lookup returns CDR1 SGHRS and CDR2 YFSETQ. The CDR3 loop spans 14 amino acids. The V segment lost 0 bases and the J segment 8 bases; nucleotides outside the gene matches: 4. The CDR3 protein is CASSLAGTGEGYTF. In nucleotides, the CDR3 is TGCGCCAGCAGCTTGGCCGGGACAGGGGAAGGCTACACCTTC.

The rearrangement joins TRBV7-9 to TRBJ2-5; 9 bases line up with TRBD1. CDR3 length equals 16 residues. Germline V CDR1 and CDR2: SEHNR, FQNEAQ (reference sequence). Trimming took 5 bases from V and 5 from J; bases not matched to a gene: 12. The CDR3 DNA reads as TGTGCCAGCAGCCCCAAACAGGGGGCTTTAAGGGAGACCCAGTACTTC. Translating gives CASSPKQGALRETQYF.

The J gene is TRBJ1-2, the V gene TRBV6-1; D possibly corresponds to TRBD1 (5 bases). Germline CDR1 and CDR2: MNHNS and SASEGT. The CDR3 consists of 16 residues. Trimming shortened V by 1 base and J by 5 bases, and 17 bases separated the two germline ends. CDR3 DNA sequence: TGTGCCAGCAGTGAAGTTGCAGGGAGTGGGGGATATGGCTACACCTTC. Protein: CASSEVAGSGGYGYTF.

The V call is TRBV2, the J call TRBJ2-1; perhaps TRBD2 as D (7 bases). With 6 bases removed from V and 4 bases from J, the gap between germline ends came to 19 bases. The CDR3 extends over 16 amino acids. Germline lookup yields CDR1 SNHLY and CDR2 FYNNEI. CDR3 sequence: CASRRGVASGYNEQFF. The CDR3 region has the DNA TGTGCCAGCAGGAGGGGGGTGGCTAGCGGATACAATGAGCAGTTCTTC.

V usage is TRBV4-3 and J usage is TRBJ2-3, with D maybe TRBD1 (5 bases). Germline V lookup: CDR1 LGHNA, CDR2 YSLEER. The CDR3 contains 17 residues. V lost 3 bases, J lost 2 bases, and 18 bases lay in between. DNA of the CDR3: TGCGCCAGCAGCCAGGATGTGACCGCAGGGTCCACAGATACGCAGTATTTT. Amino acid sequence: CASSQDVTAGSTDTQYF.

This clonotype was seen only a few times. V usage is TRBV12-3 or TRBV12-4 and J usage is TRBJ2-4, with 8 nucleotides matching TRBD1. This CDR3 is 15 amino acids long. The J segment lost 2 bases and the V segment lost 6 bases, leaving 6 bases of the junction unmatched. The CDR3 region is CASSPRDRSKNIQYF. The CDR3 coding sequence is TGTGCCAGCAGCCCACGGGACAGGTCCAAAAACATTCAGTACTTC.

This clonotype was picked up one time. This chain joins TRBV11-1 and TRBJ2-7; no clear D. Germline CDR1 reads SGHAT; CDR2 reads FQDESV (reference sequence). This CDR3 has 13 amino acids. V was clipped by 3 bases and J by 4 bases, with 10 bases between them. The CDR3 DNA is TGTGCCAGCAGCTTCGGGCAGAAATACGAGCAGTACTTC. It codes for CASSFGQKYEQYF.

CDR3 residues: CASSPRELGDNEQFF. In nucleotides, the CDR3 is TGTGCCAGTAGCCCCCGGGAGCTGGGAGACAATGAGCAGTTCTTC. The chain joins TRBV6-5 to TRBJ2-1; possible D gene TRBD2, 6 bases. Trimming pared 9 bases from V and 5 bases from J, leaving 20 bases between. Germline lookup yields CDR1 MNHEY and CDR2 SVGAGI. This CDR3 has 15 residues.

This clonotype has more than one count but fewer than ten. The V call is TRBV6-5, the J call TRBJ1-5, with a possible D match to TRBD1 (5 bases). The CDR3 covers 16 residues. V was trimmed by 4 bases and J by 6 bases, leaving 19 bases between them. Germline-derived CDR1 and CDR2 are MNHEY and SVGAGI. The CDR3 bases are TGTGCCAGCAGTTGGGGATCACAGGCCAACGGTCAGCCCCAGCATTTT. It codes for CASSWGSQANGQPQHF.

The chain links TRBV3-1 to TRBJ2-5; D remains ambiguous. Trimming cost V 4 bases and J 5 bases, with 8 bases left between them. Germline assignment: CDR1 LGHDT and CDR2 YNNKEL (reference sequence). The CDR3 contains 12 residues. The CDR3 coding sequence is TGTGCCAGCAGCCCGACCCCGGAGACCCAGTACTTC. Its translation: CASSPTPETQYF.

The chain has TRBV27 and TRBJ2-7; D perhaps matches TRBD1 (5 bases). Between the trimmed V and J ends, which lost 6 bases and 10 bases, there was a span of 16 bases. CDR1 is MNHEY and CDR2 is SMNVEV in the germline V gene (reference sequence). The CDR3 is 12 residues long. The CDR3 protein is CASRGPIEAQYF. CDR3 nucleotides: TGTGCCAGCAGGGGGCCGATAGAGGCCCAGTACTTC.

This clonotype showed up just a few times. The V and J genes are TRBV12-3 or TRBV12-4 and TRBJ2-7; 7 bases agree with TRBD1. The J segment lost 4 bases and the V segment lost 5 bases, leaving 8 bases of the junction unmatched. The CDR3 has 14 amino acids. The CDR3 bases are TGTGCCAGCAGTCTCACGAGGGACAGATACGAGCAGTACTTC. Its translation: CASSLTRDRYEQYF.

The chain links TRBV29-1 to TRBJ2-5; tentative D call: TRBD1 (5 bases). The CDR3 spans 14 residues. CDR1 SQVTM and CDR2 ANQGSEA come from the germline V gene. With 2 bases removed from V and 5 bases from J, the gap between germline ends came to 15 bases. The CDR3 loop is CSVEQGGFRETQYF. CDR3 nucleotide sequence: TGCAGCGTTGAACAGGGTGGATTTCGCGAGACCCAGTACTTC.

The chain carries TRBV7-9 and TRBJ1-6; D is undetermined. Germline CDR1 is SEHNR and CDR2 is FQNEAQ (reference sequence). This CDR3 spans 13 amino acids. V lost 4 bases to trimming and J lost 6 bases, with 7 bases between them. The CDR3 spells CASSSISNSPLHF. Here the CDR3 DNA reads TGTGCCAGCAGCTCTATCAGTAATTCACCCCTCCACTTT. Drawing the rest from reference TRBV7-9 and TRBJ1-6, the complete variable domain is DTGVSQNPRHKITKRGQNVTFRCDPISEHNRLYWYRQTLGQGPEFLTYFQNEAQLEKSRLLSDRFSAERPKGSFSTLEIQRTEQGDSAMYLCASSSISNSPLHFGNGTRLTVT.

The chain is built from TRBV6-2 or TRBV6-3 and TRBJ1-2; D is undetermined. With 8 bases removed from V and 8 bases from J, the gap between germline ends came to 9 bases. The CDR3 extends over 10 amino acids. Germline V lookup: CDR1 MNHEY, CDR2 SVGEGT. The CDR3 DNA follows: TGTGCCAGCGAAAGAATGGGCTACACCTTC. Its protein product is CASERMGYTF.

The chain is built from TRBV20-1 and TRBJ2-5, with D perhaps TRBD2 (5 bases). With 5 bases removed from V and 4 bases from J, the gap between germline ends came to 14 bases. The germline gives CDR1 DFQATT, CDR2 SNEGSKA (reference sequence). The length of the CDR3 is 13 residues. CDR3 sequence (DNA): TGCAGTGCTTGGACGGCCGCGGGAGAGACCCAGTACTTC. Translation: CSAWTAAGETQYF.

The genes are TRBV7-9 and TRBJ1-4, with 7 bases that match TRBD1. V lost 5 bases and J lost 6; bases outside the gene matches: 6. CDR3 length equals 14 residues. Germline V gives CDR1 SEHNR, CDR2 FQNEAQ (reference sequence). CDR3 sequence (DNA): TGTGCCAGCAGCCCGGGGGACAGTGATGAAAAACTGTTTTTT. This codes for CASSPGDSDEKLFF.

There are a few counts of this clonotype. The chain couples TRBV4-1 to TRBJ2-1; 8 bases agree with TRBD1. The CDR3 sequence is 17 residues long. Germline trimming cut 4 bases from V and 2 bases from J; bases unmatched to any gene: 10. Germline V gene lookup returns CDR1 MGHRA and CDR2 YSYEKL. The CDR3 DNA reads TGCGCCAGCAGCCCGGAGATCGTACAGGGGGCCTACAATGAGCAGTTCTTC. Its translation: CASSPEIVQGAYNEQFF.